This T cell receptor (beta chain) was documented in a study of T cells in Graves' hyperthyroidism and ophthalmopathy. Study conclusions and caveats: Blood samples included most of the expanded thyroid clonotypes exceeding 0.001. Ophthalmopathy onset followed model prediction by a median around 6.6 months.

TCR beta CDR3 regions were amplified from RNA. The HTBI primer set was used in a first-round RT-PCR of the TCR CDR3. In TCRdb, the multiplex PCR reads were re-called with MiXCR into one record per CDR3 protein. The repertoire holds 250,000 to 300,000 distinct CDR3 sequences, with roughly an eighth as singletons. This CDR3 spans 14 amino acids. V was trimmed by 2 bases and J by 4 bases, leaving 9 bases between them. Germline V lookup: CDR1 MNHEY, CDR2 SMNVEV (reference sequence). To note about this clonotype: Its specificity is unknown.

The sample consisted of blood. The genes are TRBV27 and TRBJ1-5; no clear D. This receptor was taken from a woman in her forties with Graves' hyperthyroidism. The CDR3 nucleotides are TGTGCCAGCAGTTTAGTAGGGAATAATCAGCCCCAGCATTTT. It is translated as CASSLVGNNQPQHF.